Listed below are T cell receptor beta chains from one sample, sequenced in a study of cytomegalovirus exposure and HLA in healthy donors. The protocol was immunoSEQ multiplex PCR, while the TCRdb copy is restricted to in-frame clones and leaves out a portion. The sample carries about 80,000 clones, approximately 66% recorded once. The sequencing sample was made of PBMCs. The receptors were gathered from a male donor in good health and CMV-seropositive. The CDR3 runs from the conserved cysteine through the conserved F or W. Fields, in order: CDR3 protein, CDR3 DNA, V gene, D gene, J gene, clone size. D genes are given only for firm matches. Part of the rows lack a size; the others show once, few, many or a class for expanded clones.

cdr3_aa: CASSVEPGQNNEQFF
cdr3_nt: TGTGCCAGCAGCGTCGAGCCGGGACAGAACAATGAGCAGTTCTTC
v_call: TRBV9
d_call: TRBD1
j_call: TRBJ2-1
clone_size: NA

cdr3_aa: CSARDPGTGEF
cdr3_nt: TGCAGTGCTAGAGATCCCGGGACAGGGGAGTTC
v_call: TRBV20-1
d_call: TRBD1
j_call: TRBJ2-7
clone_size: few

cdr3_aa: CASSFGTSGGAYEQYF
cdr3_nt: TGTGCCAGCAGCTTCGGGACTAGCGGGGGGGCGTACGAGCAGTACTTC
v_call: TRBV5-4
d_call: TRBD2
j_call: TRBJ2-7
clone_size: NA

cdr3_aa: CASSLARGRSYNSPLHF
cdr3_nt: TGTGCCAGCAGCTTAGCAAGGGGTCGGTCCTATAATTCACCCCTCCACTTT
v_call: TRBV7-2
d_call: NA
j_call: TRBJ1-6
clone_size: NA

cdr3_aa: CASSVIAEPYNEQFF
cdr3_nt: TGTGCCAGCAGCGTCATAGCGGAGCCTTACAATGAGCAGTTCTTC
v_call: TRBV9
d_call: NA
j_call: TRBJ2-1
clone_size: NA

cdr3_aa: CASSEWANSPLHF
cdr3_nt: TGTGCCAGCAGTGAATGGGCTAATTCACCCCTCCACTTT
v_call: TRBV6-4
d_call: NA
j_call: TRBJ1-6
clone_size: few

cdr3_aa: CASKTGPGGIQYF
cdr3_nt: TGCGCCAGTAAAACAGGGCCGGGGGGCATTCAGTACTTC
v_call: TRBV5-1
d_call: NA
j_call: TRBJ2-4
clone_size: few

cdr3_aa: CSVGATSGTNTGELFF
cdr3_nt: TGCAGCGTCGGCGCGACTAGCGGGACGAACACCGGGGAGCTGTTTTTT
v_call: TRBV29-1
d_call: TRBD2
j_call: TRBJ2-2
clone_size: NA

cdr3_aa: CAWSPRGLQVQPQHF
cdr3_nt: TGTGCCTGGAGTCCCAGGGGGCTACAAGTTCAGCCCCAGCATTTT
v_call: TRBV30
d_call: TRBD1
j_call: TRBJ1-5
clone_size: NA

cdr3_aa: CASSSPVPNTEAFF
cdr3_nt: TGTGCCAGCAGTTCCCCCGTCCCGAACACTGAAGCTTTCTTT
v_call: TRBV6-5
d_call: NA
j_call: TRBJ1-1
clone_size: NA

cdr3_aa: CASSLGLANYNEQFF
cdr3_nt: TGTGCCAGCAGCTTAGGACTAGCGAACTACAATGAGCAGTTCTTC
v_call: TRBV7-8
d_call: TRBD2
j_call: TRBJ2-1
clone_size: NA

cdr3_aa: CAISESSGGAFF
cdr3_nt: TGTGCCATCAGTGAGTCAAGCGGCGGAGCTTTCTTT
v_call: TRBV10-3
d_call: NA
j_call: TRBJ1-1
clone_size: NA

cdr3_aa: CSVESKWTGVDEQYF
cdr3_nt: TGCAGCGTTGAATCTAAGTGGACAGGGGTTGACGAGCAGTACTTC
v_call: TRBV29-1
d_call: TRBD1
j_call: TRBJ2-7
clone_size: few

cdr3_aa: CATGQTGNTGELFF
cdr3_nt: TGTGCCACCGGCCAGACAGGGAACACCGGGGAGCTGTTTTTT
v_call: TRBV7-2
d_call: NA
j_call: TRBJ2-2
clone_size: NA

cdr3_aa: CASSGTGQETQYF
cdr3_nt: TGCGCCAGCAGTGGGACAGGTCAAGAGACCCAGTACTTC
v_call: TRBV5-1
d_call: TRBD1
j_call: TRBJ2-5
clone_size: NA

cdr3_aa: CASSLSRVSSYNEQFF
cdr3_nt: TGTGCCAGCAGCCTCTCCCGGGTAAGCTCCTACAATGAGCAGTTCTTC
v_call: TRBV5-4
d_call: NA
j_call: TRBJ2-1
clone_size: NA

cdr3_aa: CASSYGGSSYNEQFF
cdr3_nt: TGTGCCAGCAGTTACGGCGGGAGCTCCTACAATGAGCAGTTCTTC
v_call: TRBV6-5
d_call: TRBD2
j_call: TRBJ2-1
clone_size: NA

cdr3_aa: CASSLWEGDGYTF
cdr3_nt: TGTGCCAGCAGTTTATGGGAGGGTGATGGCTACACCTTC
v_call: TRBV27
d_call: NA
j_call: TRBJ1-2
clone_size: few